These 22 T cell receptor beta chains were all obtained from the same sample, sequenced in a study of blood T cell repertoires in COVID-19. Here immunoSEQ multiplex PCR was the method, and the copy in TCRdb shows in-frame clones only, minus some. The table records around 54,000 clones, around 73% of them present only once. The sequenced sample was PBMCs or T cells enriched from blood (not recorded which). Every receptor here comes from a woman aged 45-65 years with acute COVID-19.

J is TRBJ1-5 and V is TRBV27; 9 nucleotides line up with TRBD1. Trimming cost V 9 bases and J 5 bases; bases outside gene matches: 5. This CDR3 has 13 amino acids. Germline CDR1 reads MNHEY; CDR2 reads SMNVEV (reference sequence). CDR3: CARRQGEDQPQHF. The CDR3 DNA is TGTGCCAGACGACAGGGGGAGGATCAGCCCCAGCATTTT.

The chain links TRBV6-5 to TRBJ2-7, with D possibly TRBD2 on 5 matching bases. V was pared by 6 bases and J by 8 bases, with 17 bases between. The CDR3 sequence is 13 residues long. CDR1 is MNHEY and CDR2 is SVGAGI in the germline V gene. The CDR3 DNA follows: TGTGCCAGCAGACCCATCCTAGAGGGTAAGCAGTACTTC. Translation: CASRPILEGKQYF.

CDR3 bases: TGTGCCAGCAGCGAAGCGGGGGGTACCACAGATACGCAGTATTTT. Translating it yields CASSEAGGTTDTQYF. This chain joins TRBV9 and TRBJ2-3, with TRBD2 identical over 9 bases. CDR1 is SGDLS and CDR2 is YYNGEE in the germline V gene. V was clipped by 3 bases and J by 2 bases; unmatched bases: 4. This CDR3 is 15 amino acids long.

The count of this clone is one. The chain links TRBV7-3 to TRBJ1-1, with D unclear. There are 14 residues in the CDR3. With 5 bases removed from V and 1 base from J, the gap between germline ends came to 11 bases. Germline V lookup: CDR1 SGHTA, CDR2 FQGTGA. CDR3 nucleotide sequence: TGTGCCAGCAGCCGGTTTGCCGGGAACACTGAAGCTTTCTTT. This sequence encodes CASSRFAGNTEAFF.

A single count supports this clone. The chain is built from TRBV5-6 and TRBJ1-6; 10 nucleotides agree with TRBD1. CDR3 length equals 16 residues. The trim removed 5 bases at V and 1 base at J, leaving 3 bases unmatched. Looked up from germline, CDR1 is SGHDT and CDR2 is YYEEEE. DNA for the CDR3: TGTGCCAGCAGACGACAGGGGGCTTCCTATAATTCACCCCTCCACTTT. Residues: CASRRQGASYNSPLHF.

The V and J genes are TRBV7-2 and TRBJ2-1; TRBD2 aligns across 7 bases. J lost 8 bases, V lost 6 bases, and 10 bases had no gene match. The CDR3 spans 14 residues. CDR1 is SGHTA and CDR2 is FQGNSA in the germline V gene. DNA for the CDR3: TGTGCCAGCAGTCTCCCGGGACTACTTTATGAGCAGTTCTTC. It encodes CASSLPGLLYEQFF.

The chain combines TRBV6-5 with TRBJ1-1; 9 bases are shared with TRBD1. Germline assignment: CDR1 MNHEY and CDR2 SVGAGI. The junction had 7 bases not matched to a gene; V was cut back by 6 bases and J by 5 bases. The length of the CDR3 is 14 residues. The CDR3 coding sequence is TGTGCCAGCAGGCCCGGGACAGGGAGGACTGAAGCTTTCTTT. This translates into CASRPGTGRTEAFF.

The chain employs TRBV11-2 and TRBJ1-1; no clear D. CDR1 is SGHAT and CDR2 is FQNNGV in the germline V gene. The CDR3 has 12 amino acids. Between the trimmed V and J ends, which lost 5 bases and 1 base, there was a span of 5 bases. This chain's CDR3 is CASSPSNTEAFF. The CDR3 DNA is TGTGCCAGCAGCCCTTCGAACACTGAAGCTTTCTTT. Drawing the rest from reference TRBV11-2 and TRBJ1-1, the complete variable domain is EAGVAQSPRYKIIEKRQSVAFWCNPISGHATLYWYQQILGQGPKLLIQFQNNGVVDDSQLPKDRFSAERLKGVDSTLKIQPAKLEDSAVYLCASSPSNTEAFFGQGTRLTVV.

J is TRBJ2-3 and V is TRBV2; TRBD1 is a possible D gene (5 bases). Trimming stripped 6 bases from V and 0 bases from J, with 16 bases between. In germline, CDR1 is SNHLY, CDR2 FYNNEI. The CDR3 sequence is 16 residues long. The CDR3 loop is CASSHSGRTSTDTQYF. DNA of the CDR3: TGTGCCAGCAGCCATTCAGGGCGAACTAGCACAGATACGCAGTATTTT.

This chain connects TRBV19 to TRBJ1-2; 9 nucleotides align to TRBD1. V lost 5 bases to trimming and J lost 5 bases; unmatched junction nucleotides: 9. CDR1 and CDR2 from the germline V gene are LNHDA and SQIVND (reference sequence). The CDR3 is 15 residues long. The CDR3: CASSLLDRGGYGYTF. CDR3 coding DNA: TGTGCCAGTAGTCTACTGGACAGGGGAGGTTATGGCTACACCTTC.

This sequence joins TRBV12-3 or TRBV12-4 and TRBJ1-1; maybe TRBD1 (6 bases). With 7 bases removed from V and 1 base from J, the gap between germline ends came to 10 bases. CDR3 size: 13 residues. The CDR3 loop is CASNGQRNTEAFF. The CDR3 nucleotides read TGTGCCAGCAACGGACAGCGGAACACTGAAGCTTTCTTT.

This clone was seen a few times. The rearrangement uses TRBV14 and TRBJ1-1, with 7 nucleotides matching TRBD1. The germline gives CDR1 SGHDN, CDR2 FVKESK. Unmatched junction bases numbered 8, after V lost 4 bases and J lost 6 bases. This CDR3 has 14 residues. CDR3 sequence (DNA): TGTGCCAGCAGCCCTAGACAGGGTGGTGCTGAAGCTTTCTTT. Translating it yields CASSPRQGGAEAFF.

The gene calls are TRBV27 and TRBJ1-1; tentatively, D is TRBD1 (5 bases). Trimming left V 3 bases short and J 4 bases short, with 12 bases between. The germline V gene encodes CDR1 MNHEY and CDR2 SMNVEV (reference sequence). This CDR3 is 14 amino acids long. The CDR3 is CASSFRGGGTEAFF. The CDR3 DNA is TGTGCCAGCAGTTTTCGGGGCGGGGGCACTGAAGCTTTCTTT.

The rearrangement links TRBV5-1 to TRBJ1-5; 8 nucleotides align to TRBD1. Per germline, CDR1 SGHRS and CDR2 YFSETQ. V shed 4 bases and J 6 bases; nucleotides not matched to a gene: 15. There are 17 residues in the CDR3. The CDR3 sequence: CASSPNPGQGRGQPQHF. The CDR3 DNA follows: TGCGCCAGCAGCCCTAACCCCGGACAGGGACGGGGTCAGCCCCAGCATTTT. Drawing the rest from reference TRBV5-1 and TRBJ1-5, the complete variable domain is KAGVTQTPRYLIKTRGQQVTLSCSPISGHRSVSWYQQTPGQGLQFLFEYFSETQRNKGNFPGRFSGRQFSNSRSEMNVSTLELGDSALYLCASSPNPGQGRGQPQHFGDGTRLSIL.

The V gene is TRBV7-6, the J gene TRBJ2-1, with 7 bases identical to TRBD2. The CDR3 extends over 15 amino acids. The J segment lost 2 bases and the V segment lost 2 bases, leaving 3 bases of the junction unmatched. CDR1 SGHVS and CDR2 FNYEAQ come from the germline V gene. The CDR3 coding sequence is TGTGCCAGCAGCTTAAGAGCGGGGCCCTACAATGAGCAGTTCTTC. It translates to CASSLRAGPYNEQFF.

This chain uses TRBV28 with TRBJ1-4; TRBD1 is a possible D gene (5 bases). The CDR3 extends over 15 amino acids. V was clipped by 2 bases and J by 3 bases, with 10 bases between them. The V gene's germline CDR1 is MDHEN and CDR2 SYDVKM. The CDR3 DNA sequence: TGTGCCAGCAGTTTAAGGAGGGGCCCTAATGAAAAACTGTTTTTT. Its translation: CASSLRRGPNEKLFF.

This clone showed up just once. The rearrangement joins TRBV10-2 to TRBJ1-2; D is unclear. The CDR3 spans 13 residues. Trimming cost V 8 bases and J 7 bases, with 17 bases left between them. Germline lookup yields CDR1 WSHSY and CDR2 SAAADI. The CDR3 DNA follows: TGCGCCAGCTCCCAGAGGGAGTTGGGTGGCTACACCTTC. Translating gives CASSQRELGGYTF.

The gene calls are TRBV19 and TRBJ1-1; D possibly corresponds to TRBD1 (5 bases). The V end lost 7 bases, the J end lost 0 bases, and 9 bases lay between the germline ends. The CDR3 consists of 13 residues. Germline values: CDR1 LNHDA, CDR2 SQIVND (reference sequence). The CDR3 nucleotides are TGTGCCAGTACCCAGGGTTTGAACACTGAAGCTTTCTTT. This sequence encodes CASTQGLNTEAFF.

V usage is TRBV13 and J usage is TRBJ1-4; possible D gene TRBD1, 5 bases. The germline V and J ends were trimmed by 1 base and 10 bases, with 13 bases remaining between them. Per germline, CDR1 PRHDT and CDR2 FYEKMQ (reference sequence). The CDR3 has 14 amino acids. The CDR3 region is CASSLAGPGGKLFF. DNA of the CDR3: TGTGCCAGCAGCTTAGCGGGCCCGGGGGGAAAACTGTTTTTT.

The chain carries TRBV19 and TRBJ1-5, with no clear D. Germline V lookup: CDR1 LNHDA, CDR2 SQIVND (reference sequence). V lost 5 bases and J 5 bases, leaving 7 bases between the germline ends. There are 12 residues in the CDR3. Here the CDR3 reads CASSQNHQPQHF. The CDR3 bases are TGTGCCAGTAGTCAGAATCATCAGCCCCAGCATTTT.

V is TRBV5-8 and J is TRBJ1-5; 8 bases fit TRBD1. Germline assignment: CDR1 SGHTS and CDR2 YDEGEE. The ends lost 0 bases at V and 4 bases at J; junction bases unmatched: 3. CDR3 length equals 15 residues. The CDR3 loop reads CASSLDRGENQPQHF. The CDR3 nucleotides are TGTGCCAGCAGCTTGGACAGGGGGGAGAATCAGCCCCAGCATTTT.

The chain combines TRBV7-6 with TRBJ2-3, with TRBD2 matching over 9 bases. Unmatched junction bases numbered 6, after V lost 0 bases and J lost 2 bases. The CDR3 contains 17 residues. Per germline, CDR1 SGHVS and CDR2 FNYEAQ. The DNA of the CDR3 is TGTGCCAGCAGCTTAGCCCCAGCGGGGGGCCTCACAGATACGCAGTATTTT. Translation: CASSLAPAGGLTDTQYF.